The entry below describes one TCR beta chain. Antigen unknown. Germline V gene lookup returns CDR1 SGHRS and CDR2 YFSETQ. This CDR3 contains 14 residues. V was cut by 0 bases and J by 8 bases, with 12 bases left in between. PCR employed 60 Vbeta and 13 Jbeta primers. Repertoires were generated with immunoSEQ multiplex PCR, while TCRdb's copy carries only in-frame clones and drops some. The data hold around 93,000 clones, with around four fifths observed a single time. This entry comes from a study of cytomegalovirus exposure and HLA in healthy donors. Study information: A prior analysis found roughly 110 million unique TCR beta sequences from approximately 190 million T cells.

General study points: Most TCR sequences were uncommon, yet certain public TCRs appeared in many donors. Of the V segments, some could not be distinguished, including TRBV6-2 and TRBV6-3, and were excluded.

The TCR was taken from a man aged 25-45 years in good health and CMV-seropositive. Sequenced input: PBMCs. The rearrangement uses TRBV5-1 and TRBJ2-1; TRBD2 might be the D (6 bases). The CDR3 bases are TGCGCCAGCAGCTTGGTTCGGGGGTTGGATGAGCAGTTCTTC. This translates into CASSLVRGLDEQFF. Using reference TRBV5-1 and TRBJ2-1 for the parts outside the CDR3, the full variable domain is KAGVTQTPRYLIKTRGQQVTLSCSPISGHRSVSWYQQTPGQGLQFLFEYFSETQRNKGNFPGRFSGRQFSNSRSEMNVSTLELGDSALYLCASSLVRGLDEQFFGPGTRLTVL.